A selection of T cell receptor beta chains follows, all from one sample in a study of T-cell reconstitution after alpha-beta-depleted transplantation in children. TCRdb re-analysed the PCR reads in MiXCR, keeping a single row per CDR3 protein. The table records 600,000 to 700,000 distinct CDR3 sequences, roughly 15% of them present only once. The specimen was PBMCs from the stem cell graft donor, collected from the stem cell graft. The receptors come from a human donor who donated a stem cell graft to a child with acute myeloid leukemia. The CDR3 runs from the conserved cysteine through the conserved F or W. A D gene is named only where the DNA matches it firmly. Rows give clone size only sometimes, using once, few, many, or a class for an expanded clone.

D gene,clone size,V gene,J gene,CDR3 DNA,CDR3 protein
NA,few,TRBV28,TRBJ1-5,TGTGCCAGCAGTTTCGGGCAGAAGAATCAGCCCCAGCATTTT,CASSFGQKNQPQHF
NA,many,TRBV6-5,TRBJ2-1,TGTGCCAGCAGTTCCCCTCAACAGGGCCAACCTTACAATGAGCAGTTCTTC,CASSSPQQGQPYNEQFF
NA,many,TRBV29-1,TRBJ2-7,TGCAGCGTCGAAGAGGCAGGGTCAACCTACGAGCAGTACTTC,CSVEEAGSTYEQYF
NA,few,TRBV7-9,TRBJ1-4,TGTGCCAGCAGCTTGGCCGTGGCTGGTAATGAAAAACTGTTTTTT,CASSLAVAGNEKLFF
NA,few,TRBV12-3/TRBV12-4,TRBJ2-5,TGTGCCAGCAGCCCCGACATAGAAGAGACCCAGTACTTC,CASSPDIEETQYF
NA,many,TRBV20-1,TRBJ2-3,TGCAGTGCTAGACGGCAGCAGCAGTATTTT,CSARRQQQYF
NA,NA,TRBV5-1,TRBJ2-6,TGCGCCAGCAGCTTGGGTCCGGTCTCTGGGGCCAACGTCCTGACTTTC,CASSLGPVSGANVLTF
TRBD1,many,TRBV20-1,TRBJ2-5,TGCAGTGCTAGAGTCTGGACAGGGGGTAGGGAGACCCAGTACTTC,CSARVWTGGRETQYF
NA,few,TRBV20-1,TRBJ2-4,TGCAGTGCTACAAACTATAAGGGGAGCCGAATAGCCAAAAACATTCAGTACTTC,CSATNYKGSRIAKNIQYF
TRBD1,NA,TRBV6-1,TRBJ1-5,TGTGCCAGCAGCACGGGACAGGGGACGGATCAGCCCCAGCATTTT,CASSTGQGTDQPQHF
TRBD1,NA,TRBV4-3,TRBJ2-1,TGCGCCAGCAGCCGCGACAGGGGCGATGAGCAGTTCTTC,CASSRDRGDEQFF
NA,NA,TRBV7-2,TRBJ1-4,TGTGCCAGCAGCCGGACAGAGCTGAATGAAAACCTGTTTTTT,CASSRTELNENLFF
TRBD1,few,TRBV7-2,TRBJ1-4,TGTGCCAGCAGCCGAGACCGACAGGGGAGCGGTGAAAAACTGTTTTTT,CASSRDRQGSGEKLFF
TRBD2,few,TRBV15,TRBJ2-3,TGTGCCACCAGCAGAGATTTGGATAGCGGGGGGACAGATACGCAGTATTTT,CATSRDLDSGGTDTQYF
NA,few,TRBV25-1,TRBJ2-5,TGTGCCAGCAGTGAACCGTCTTGGGTTGGGACCCAGTACTTC,CASSEPSWVGTQYF
NA,few,TRBV5-1,TRBJ1-5,TGCGCCAGCAGCTTGGTTGGCGGACTCAGAGCGCAGCCCCAGCATTTT,CASSLVGGLRAQPQHF
NA,NA,TRBV20-1,TRBJ2-1,TGCAGTGCGCGCCCCGGGACTTACAGCTCCTACAATGAGCAGTTCTTC,CSARPGTYSSYNEQFF
NA,few,TRBV7-6,TRBJ2-5,TGTGCCAGCAGCTCCGCCCACAGGATTCAAGAGACCCAGTACTTC,CASSSAHRIQETQYF
TRBD2,many,TRBV20-1,TRBJ2-7,TGCAGTGCTGGCGGGACTAGCGGAACCTACGAGCAGTACTTC,CSAGGTSGTYEQYF
NA,NA,TRBV27,TRBJ1-4,TGTGCCAGCTCTCTATCCTCAGGTCCGGCTAGGGAAAAACTGTTTTTT,CASSLSSGPAREKLFF